This passage covers 9 T cell receptor beta chains from one sample sequenced in a study of control samples from healthy donors and cancer patients. The table came from immunoSEQ multiplex PCR; TCRdb's copy has only in-frame clones and leaves some out. The sample lists some 100,000 clones, 90% occurring once. Sequencing was carried out using blood. Receptors were obtained from a human donor in good health. The donor label of this sample is uncertain.

The chain has TRBV19 and TRBJ1-2; tentatively, D is TRBD1 (6 bases). Between the trimmed V and J ends, which lost 3 bases and 5 bases, there was a span of 13 bases. The germline V gene encodes CDR1 LNHDA and CDR2 SQIVND (reference sequence). The CDR3 runs 14 residues. The CDR3 loop is CASSMQGSVYGYTF. The CDR3 DNA reads TGTGCCAGTAGTATGCAGGGGTCTGTTTATGGCTACACCTTC.

This clone was recorded only once. The V call is TRBV28, the J call TRBJ1-2; no clear D gene. The V gene's germline CDR1 is MDHEN and CDR2 SYDVKM. The CDR3 is 12 residues long. V lost 3 bases and J 1 base, leaving 3 bases between the germline ends. CDR3: CASSFLNYGYTF. The CDR3 DNA is TGTGCCAGCAGTTTTCTTAACTATGGCTACACCTTC.

The table lists this clone with a few counts. The gene calls are TRBV5-6 and TRBJ1-2; D perhaps matches TRBD1 (5 bases). Deletions cut 2 bases from V and 2 bases from J, with 7 bases between. The CDR3 contains 13 residues. CDR1 SGHDT and CDR2 YYEEEE come from the germline V gene. The CDR3 nucleotides read TGTGCCAGCAGCTTCCAGGGCAACTATGGCTACACCTTC. Translating gives CASSFQGNYGYTF.

This chain links TRBV7-9 with TRBJ1-2; 8 bases are shared with TRBD1. J was trimmed by 4 bases and V by 6 bases; bases with no gene match: 10. Germline V gene sequence: CDR1 SEHNR, CDR2 FQNEAQ (reference sequence). The CDR3 loop spans 15 amino acids. CDR3 loop: CASREAGTGAYGYTF. The CDR3 DNA reads as TGTGCCAGCAGGGAAGCCGGGACAGGCGCCTATGGCTACACCTTC.

The CDR3 nucleotides read TGTGCCAGCAGCATAGGGGCAGGGAGCTACAATGAGCAGTTCTTC. It is translated as CASSIGAGSYNEQFF. V is TRBV7-3 and J is TRBJ2-1, with D perhaps TRBD1 or TRBD2 (5 bases each). V lost 5 bases, J lost 3 bases, and 14 bases lay in between. The CDR3 totals 15 residues. Per germline, CDR1 SGHTA and CDR2 FQGTGA.

The chain joins TRBV6-5 to TRBJ1-1, with D perhaps TRBD1 (6 bases). The CDR3 extends over 13 amino acids. Between the trimmed V and J ends, which lost 2 bases and 12 bases, there was a span of 16 bases. Germline lookup yields CDR1 MNHEY and CDR2 SVGAGI. As DNA, the CDR3 is TGTGCCAGCAGTTACAGGGGGTCACTTGATACTTTCTTT. Protein product: CASSYRGSLDTFF.

V gene TRBV14 combines with J gene TRBJ1-1; D is unresolved. Germline values: CDR1 SGHDN, CDR2 FVKESK. V gave up 1 base and J gave up 0 bases, with 12 bases separating them. The CDR3 sequence is 16 residues long. In nucleotides, the CDR3 is TGTGCCAGCAGCCAAGTTAATGGGTTGATGAACACTGAAGCTTTCTTT. Protein: CASSQVNGLMNTEAFF.

V and J are TRBV5-1 and TRBJ2-1; D possibly corresponds to TRBD1 (6 bases). The CDR3 runs 13 residues. Per the germline V gene, CDR1 is SGHRS and CDR2 is YFSETQ. V was clipped by 3 bases and J by 8 bases, with 12 bases between them. For the CDR3, the DNA is TGCGCCAGCAGCTACAGGGTGGGCGATGAGCAGTTCTTC. Translation: CASSYRVGDEQFF.

This clone occurred once. This sequence joins TRBV20-1 and TRBJ2-7; 9 bases agree with TRBD1. Trimming cost V 3 bases and J 11 bases; bases outside gene matches: 5. The CDR3 is made up of 11 amino acids. Germline V gene lookup returns CDR1 DFQATT and CDR2 SNEGSKA (reference sequence). This chain's CDR3 is CSARTGGYEYF. Here the CDR3 DNA reads TGCAGTGCTAGGACAGGGGGTTATGAGTACTTC.